These 29 T cell receptor beta chains originate from one sample sequenced in a study of shared clonotypes between healthy human individuals. CD8 cells regarded as naive lacked CD45RO, were positively chosen for CCR7, and omitted terminally differentiated effector memory CD45RA+ cells. Sequenced by immunoSEQ multiplex PCR; TCRdb stores in-frame clones only, minus some. This sample has nearly 2 million clones, with over 85% found just once. Input material: naive CD8+ T cells sorted from blood. All receptors derive from a man between 18 and 29 years old in good health.

On this clone itself: The sample contains more than one DNA sequence encoding this CDR3. This sequence joins TRBV9 and TRBJ2-5; 10 nucleotides line up with TRBD2. The CDR3 has 14 amino acids. The germline gives CDR1 SGDLS, CDR2 YYNGEE. V lost 3 bases to trimming and J lost 2 bases; unmatched junction nucleotides: 1. The CDR3 sequence is CASSGSGGQETQYF. As DNA, the CDR3 is TGTGCCAGCAGCGGTAGCGGGGGGCAAGAGACCCAGTACTTC.

The V gene is TRBV4-3, the J gene TRBJ2-2; 9 positions agree with TRBD1. V was clipped by 0 bases and J by 7 bases; unmatched bases: 6. This CDR3 region has 16 residues. Germline V CDR1 and CDR2: LGHNA, YSLEER. The CDR3 spells CASSQDWTGEDGELFF. The CDR3 coding sequence is TGCGCCAGCAGCCAAGATTGGACAGGGGAGGACGGGGAGCTGTTTTTT.

The V and J genes are TRBV6-6 and TRBJ2-1, with D hard to call. The CDR3 spans 12 residues. Trimming took off 4 bases at V and 10 bases at J, with 11 bases between the two ends. Germline-derived CDR1 and CDR2 are MNHNY and SVGAGI (reference sequence). The CDR3 loop reads CASSSTTLEQFF. The CDR3, as DNA: TGTGCCAGCAGTTCTACCACCCTGGAGCAGTTCTTC.

The J gene is TRBJ2-7, the V gene TRBV6-5; D uncertain. Germline V gene lookup returns CDR1 MNHEY and CDR2 SVGAGI. V shed 10 bases and J shed 4 bases, with 17 bases lying between them. The CDR3 has 13 residues. CDR3 amino acids: CATISGAAYEQYF. The CDR3 DNA follows: TGTGCCACCATTTCGGGCGCGGCTTACGAGCAGTACTTC.

In its sample, this clone was seen a few times. Different DNA sequences within this sample yield the same CDR3. The rearrangement uses TRBV30 and TRBJ1-5; the D is unclear. The CDR3 length is 13 residues. V gave up 0 bases and J gave up 4 bases, with 7 bases separating them. Germline V lookup: CDR1 GTSNPN, CDR2 SVGIG (reference sequence). The CDR3 coding sequence is TGTGCCTGGAGTGTAGATAGGAATCAGCCCCAGCATTTT. It is translated as CAWSVDRNQPQHF.

V usage is TRBV13 and J usage is TRBJ1-1; no clear D. V lost 0 bases and J lost 6, with 5 bases in between. The CDR3 is made up of 12 amino acids. Germline CDR1 PRHDT, CDR2 FYEKMQ (reference sequence). CDR3 amino acids: CASSLGDSEAFF. The CDR3 bases are TGTGCCAGCAGCTTAGGGGATTCTGAAGCTTTCTTT.

This rearrangement joins TRBV7-9 to TRBJ2-3; 7 bases map to TRBD2. The CDR3 has 15 amino acids. V lost 5 bases and J lost 0; bases outside the gene matches: 5. Germline V gene lookup returns CDR1 SEHNR and CDR2 FQNEAQ (reference sequence). In nucleotides, the CDR3 is TGTGCCAGCAGCCCCGGACTAGTAAGCACAGATACGCAGTATTTT. Translation: CASSPGLVSTDTQYF.

The chain carries TRBV29-1 and TRBJ2-3, with D maybe TRBD2 (6 bases). V was cut by 7 bases and J by 6 bases, with 20 bases left in between. Looked up from germline, CDR1 is SQVTM and CDR2 is ANQGSEA. This CDR3 is built from 14 residues. Here the CDR3 reads CSASEAGTTDTQYF. CDR3 coding DNA: TGCAGCGCCTCCGAGGCGGGAACGACGGATACGCAGTATTTT.

V and J are TRBV7-2 and TRBJ2-7; the match to TRBD2 covers 7 bases. With V trimmed by 5 bases and J by 3 bases, 13 bases remained unmatched. There are 16 residues in the CDR3. CDR1 and CDR2 from the germline V gene are SGHTA and FQGNSA. CDR3 nucleotide sequence: TGTGCCAGCAGCCCGTCAATCGGCGGGGGATACTACGAGCAGTACTTC. It is translated as CASSPSIGGGYYEQYF.

V and J are TRBV7-8 and TRBJ2-2, with 9 nucleotides matching TRBD2. The junction had 3 bases not matched to a gene; V was cut back by 4 bases and J by 0 bases. The CDR3 runs 16 residues. CDR1 is SGHVS and CDR2 is FQNEAQ in the germline V gene. The CDR3, as DNA: TGTGCCAGCAGCTCGACTAGCGGAGCGAACACCGGGGAGCTGTTTTTT. It yields the protein CASSSTSGANTGELFF.

The rearrangement uses TRBV7-8 and TRBJ2-2; D is possibly TRBD2 (6 bases). Trimming cost V 5 bases and J 5 bases, with 18 bases left between them. The CDR3 extends over 16 amino acids. Looked up from germline, CDR1 is SGHVS and CDR2 is FQNEAQ. The DNA for the CDR3 is TGTGCCAGCAGCATTTCGACTAGTTTCGCGACCGGGGAGCTGTTTTTT. This gives the protein CASSISTSFATGELFF.

V is TRBV5-1 and J is TRBJ2-2; a possible D gene is TRBD1 (6 bases). The germline V gene encodes CDR1 SGHRS and CDR2 YFSETQ. CDR3 size: 14 residues. Trimming left V 1 base short and J 6 bases short, with 10 bases between. This CDR3 reads CASSLIRGPGELFF. For the CDR3, the DNA is TGCGCCAGCAGCTTGATCAGGGGACCCGGGGAGCTGTTTTTT.

V is TRBV7-9 and J is TRBJ1-1, with D hard to call. The CDR3 sequence is 16 residues long. Germline V gene lookup returns CDR1 SEHNR and CDR2 FQNEAQ (reference sequence). With 4 bases removed from V and 0 bases from J, the gap between germline ends came to 15 bases. The CDR3 loop is CASSSTGRVLNTEAFF. The CDR3 DNA is TGTGCCAGCAGCTCCACCGGACGGGTCCTGAACACTGAAGCTTTCTTT.

The rearrangement links TRBV6-5 to TRBJ2-1; the D call may be TRBD1 or TRBD2 (5 bases each). V was clipped by 5 bases and J by 5 bases, with 10 bases between them. The length of the CDR3 is 13 residues. From germline, CDR1 is MNHEY and CDR2 SVGAGI. CDR3 coding DNA: TGTGCCAGCAGTCGGGACGGACACAATGAGCAGTTCTTC. This gives the protein CASSRDGHNEQFF.

This clone was detected only once. The genes are TRBV2 and TRBJ2-5; the match to TRBD1 covers 8 bases. The trim removed 5 bases at V and 5 bases at J, leaving 7 bases unmatched. This CDR3 has 14 amino acids. The germline V gene encodes CDR1 SNHLY and CDR2 FYNNEI. This CDR3 reads CASSTDRGEETQYF. The CDR3 DNA follows: TGTGCCAGCAGTACCGACAGGGGTGAGGAGACCCAGTACTTC.

The chain carries TRBV29-1 and TRBJ2-1; D may be TRBD1 or TRBD2 (5 bases each). Germline CDR1 SQVTM, CDR2 ANQGSEA. V was cut by 6 bases and J by 5 bases, with 11 bases left in between. This CDR3 comprises 12 residues. DNA of the CDR3: TGCAGCGTCCGGGACGGTAACAATGAGCAGTTCTTC. Amino acid sequence: CSVRDGNNEQFF.

For the CDR3, the DNA is TGTGCCAGCTCACCGTTAGGCGGGGGCCCAGATACGCAGTATTTT. This translates into CASSPLGGGPDTQYF. The V gene is TRBV18, the J gene TRBJ2-3; D possibly corresponds to TRBD2 (7 bases). The CDR3 runs 15 residues. V lost 3 bases, J lost 4 bases, and 14 bases lay in between. CDR1 and CDR2 (germline): KGHSH, LQKENI.

The V and J genes are TRBV4-3 and TRBJ2-1; D unresolved. Per germline, CDR1 LGHNA and CDR2 YSLEER. V was clipped by 1 base and J by 6 bases, with 4 bases between them. The CDR3 spans 12 residues. CDR3 residues: CASSQGANEQFF. Written as DNA, the CDR3 is TGCGCCAGCAGCCAAGGTGCCAATGAGCAGTTCTTC.

The chain joins TRBV4-3 to TRBJ2-7, with 9 bases lining up with TRBD2. This CDR3 has 17 amino acids. CDR1 LGHNA and CDR2 YSLEER come from the germline V gene. Unmatched junction bases numbered 11, after V lost 0 bases and J lost 5 bases. CDR3 nucleotide sequence: TGCGCCAGCAGCCAAGATCTTCCATGGCGGGAGGGCCACGAGCAGTACTTC. It yields the protein CASSQDLPWREGHEQYF.

This clone was counted once. The chain combines TRBV6-1 with TRBJ2-1, with D perhaps TRBD2 (5 bases). The CDR3 is 12 amino acids. V lost 6 bases to trimming and J lost 5 bases, with 8 bases between them. Germline CDR1 reads MNHNS; CDR2 reads SASEGT. CDR3 in amino acids: CASRAENNEQFF. CDR3 bases: TGTGCCAGCAGAGCGGAGAACAATGAGCAGTTCTTC.

The CDR3 DNA reads TGTGCCAGTAGTCGACAGGGGGCCCGCACAGATACGCAGTATTTT. Its protein product is CASSRQGARTDTQYF. The chain joins TRBV19 to TRBJ2-3, with TRBD1 identical over 10 bases. The CDR3 runs 15 residues. Germline CDR1 LNHDA, CDR2 SQIVND (reference sequence). The ends lost 5 bases at V and 1 base at J; junction bases unmatched: 3. Full variable domain (outside the CDR3, taken from reference TRBV19 and TRBJ2-3): DGGITQSPKYLFRKEGQNVTLSCEQNLNHDAMYWYRQDPGQGLRLIYYSQIVNDFQKGDIAEGYSVSREKKESFPLTVTSAQKNPTAFYLCASSRQGARTDTQYFGPGTRLTVL.

The genes are TRBV27 and TRBJ2-7, with D possibly being TRBD2 (5 bases). V was cut by 0 bases and J by 5 bases, with 17 bases left in between. Per germline, CDR1 MNHEY and CDR2 SMNVEV (reference sequence). The CDR3 length is 16 residues. For the CDR3, the DNA is TGTGCCAGCAGTTTATCAGCCTACGTCCGGGATCACGAGCAGTACTTC. Residues: CASSLSAYVRDHEQYF.

V and J are TRBV6-5 and TRBJ1-4; unclear D gene. This CDR3 is 15 amino acids long. V lost 5 bases, J lost 5 bases, and 15 bases lay in between. Germline V CDR1 and CDR2: MNHEY, SVGAGI. CDR3 protein: CASSPSELANEKLFF. For the CDR3, the DNA is TGTGCCAGCAGTCCCTCTGAACTGGCGAATGAAAAACTGTTTTTT.

This chain links TRBV6-1 with TRBJ1-2; D might be TRBD1 (5 bases). The germline V gene has CDR1 MNHNS and CDR2 SASEGT. The CDR3 consists of 17 residues. Trimming pared 4 bases from V and 0 bases from J, leaving 18 bases between. Here the CDR3 reads CASSVLYTDSPNYGYTF. CDR3 DNA: TGTGCCAGCAGTGTTCTTTACACCGACAGTCCTAACTATGGCTACACCTTC.

This chain connects TRBV10-2 to TRBJ2-2, with D uncertain. The germline V gene encodes CDR1 WSHSY and CDR2 SAAADI. Between the trimmed V and J ends, which lost 3 bases and 0 bases, there was a span of 8 bases. The CDR3 contains 15 residues. The CDR3 is CASSETAANTGELFF. The CDR3 region has the DNA TGCGCCAGCAGTGAAACAGCAGCGAACACCGGGGAGCTGTTTTTT.

The V gene is TRBV5-1, the J gene TRBJ2-2; 7 nucleotides align to TRBD1. The germline gives CDR1 SGHRS, CDR2 YFSETQ. Trimming took 6 bases from V and 4 from J; bases not matched to a gene: 9. This CDR3 has 15 amino acids. The CDR3: CASNGDSEITGELFF. CDR3 nucleotides: TGCGCCAGCAATGGGGACAGCGAAATCACCGGGGAGCTGTTTTTT.

This clone was detected only a few times. The chain employs TRBV2 and TRBJ1-4, with TRBD1 as a possible D gene (5 bases). V was pared by 7 bases and J by 6 bases, with 12 bases between. CDR1 is SNHLY and CDR2 is FYNNEI in the germline V gene. The CDR3 totals 13 residues. CDR3 loop: CASIVRGDEKLFF. The CDR3 bases are TGTGCCAGCATAGTCCGGGGGGATGAAAAACTGTTTTTT.

The table lists this clone with a count of one. Within the sample, other DNA sequences also encode this same CDR3. The CDR3 DNA is TGTGCCAGCAGCTTGTCCAATGAGCAGTTCTTC. Its protein product is CASSLSNEQFF. The chain recombines TRBV5-6 with TRBJ2-1; D uncertain. Germline V lookup: CDR1 SGHDT, CDR2 YYEEEE. V was pared by 1 base and J by 6 bases, with 2 bases between. The CDR3 has 11 amino acids.

This rearrangement joins TRBV9 to TRBJ1-1, with D possibly being TRBD1 (5 bases). Germline V gene lookup returns CDR1 SGDLS and CDR2 YYNGEE. This CDR3 is 15 amino acids long. V lost 3 bases to trimming and J lost 7 bases, with 19 bases between them. DNA for the CDR3: TGTGCCAGCAGCGCGTTGGGGGACCGAACCAATGAAGCTTTCTTT. Translating gives CASSALGDRTNEAFF.